Following are 3 T cell receptor beta chains from one sample sequenced in a study of blood T cell repertoires in COVID-19. Data came from immunoSEQ multiplex PCR; TCRdb stores just in-frame clones and leaves some out. The sample gives about 240,000 clones, about four fifths of which show up once; roughly 9.6% is in the top ten. Material for sequencing was peripheral blood. These receptors originate from a woman of 80 years or more with acute or convalescent COVID-19.

This clone is a singleton in its sample. The genes are TRBV28 and TRBJ1-2; maybe TRBD1 (6 bases). V lost 5 bases and J lost 4, with 26 bases in between. The CDR3 is 18 residues long. Germline V gene sequence: CDR1 MDHEN, CDR2 SYDVKM. CDR3 region: CASSPPIGTPYWVYGYTF. CDR3 DNA sequence: TGTGCCAGCAGTCCGCCTATCGGGACACCTTACTGGGTCTATGGCTACACCTTC.

The genes are TRBV4-1 and TRBJ2-7; 11 bases align to TRBD1. The V segment lost 1 base and the J segment 5 bases; nucleotides outside the gene matches: 4. Germline loops: CDR1 MGHRA, CDR2 YSYEKL. The CDR3 is made up of 15 amino acids. In DNA form, the CDR3 reads TGCGCCAGCAGCCAAGGTTGGACAGGGGGCAACGAGCAGTACTTC. This sequence encodes CASSQGWTGGNEQYF.

On this clone: Other DNA sequences in the same sample also yield this CDR3. The chain uses TRBV11-2 and TRBJ1-1; D not resolved. The V gene's germline CDR1 is SGHAT and CDR2 FQNNGV. There are 13 residues in the CDR3. V was shortened by 5 bases and J by 1 base, with 8 bases between the two germline ends. CDR3 in DNA: TGTGCCAGCAGCCCAGATACGAACACTGAAGCTTTCTTT. Translation gives CASSPDTNTEAFF.